Listed here are 14 T cell receptor beta chains from one sample, sequenced in a study of cytomegalovirus exposure and HLA in healthy donors. Primers for the PCR totalled 60 Vbeta and 13 Jbeta. Clones were read by immunoSEQ multiplex PCR, and TCRdb kept only the in-frame ones, dropping some. Of about 160,000 clones in the sample, around 79% were seen once. Input material: PBMCs. Every receptor here comes from a woman aged 50 to 60 in good health and CMV-seropositive.

This clone was observed once. The chain links TRBV28 to TRBJ1-6, with D tentatively TRBD1 (6 bases). From germline, CDR1 is MDHEN and CDR2 SYDVKM. There are 17 residues in the CDR3. V was trimmed by 4 bases and J by 8 bases, leaving 21 bases between them. The CDR3 bases are TGTGCCAGCAGTTACGCAGGACAGTTCGGATCTGATTCACCCCTCCACTTT. Protein product: CASSYAGQFGSDSPLHF.

V gene TRBV11-2 combines with J gene TRBJ2-7, with D perhaps TRBD1 (6 bases). The CDR3 sequence is 12 residues long. Germline V gene sequence: CDR1 SGHAT, CDR2 FQNNGV. The V end was cut by 5 bases, the J end by 4 bases, with 9 bases between. As DNA, the CDR3 is TGTGCCAGCAGCCCTACAGGGTACGAGCAGTACTTC. This sequence encodes CASSPTGYEQYF.

The gene calls are TRBV13 and TRBJ2-5; 7 nucleotides align to TRBD2. The V segment lost 7 bases and the J segment 7 bases; nucleotides outside the gene matches: 18. Per germline, CDR1 PRHDT and CDR2 FYEKMQ (reference sequence). The CDR3 extends over 16 amino acids. CDR3 protein: CASNRWGGDGLGTQYF. The CDR3 bases are TGTGCCAGCAACAGGTGGGGGGGGGACGGCCTTGGGACCCAGTACTTC. The variable domain in full, completed from reference TRBV13 and TRBJ2-5, reads AAGVIQSPRHLIKEKRETATLKCYPIPRHDTVYWYQQGPGQDPQFLISFYEKMQSDKGSIPDRFSAQQFSDYHSELNMSSLELGDSALYFCASNRWGGDGLGTQYFGPGTRLLVL.

This chain links TRBV5-1 with TRBJ2-2; D is possibly TRBD2 (5 bases). The CDR3 is made up of 14 amino acids. V was cut by 6 bases and J by 5 bases, with 14 bases left in between. CDR1 is SGHRS and CDR2 is YFSETQ in the germline V gene. The CDR3 here is CASTPFSGTGELFF. CDR3 sequence (DNA): TGCGCCAGCACCCCCTTCAGCGGTACCGGGGAGCTGTTTTTT. The complete variable domain, with remaining parts taken from reference TRBV5-1 and TRBJ2-2, reads KAGVTQTPRYLIKTRGQQVTLSCSPISGHRSVSWYQQTPGQGLQFLFEYFSETQRNKGNFPGRFSGRQFSNSRSEMNVSTLELGDSALYLCASTPFSGTGELFFGEGSRLTVL.

The chain recombines TRBV28 with TRBJ1-1; D gene unclear. V was shortened by 2 bases and J by 5 bases, with 12 bases between the two germline ends. Germline-derived CDR1 and CDR2 are MDHEN and SYDVKM. The CDR3 sequence is 14 residues long. The DNA for the CDR3 is TGTGCCAGCAGTTTAACGTTGCGGGGAACTGAAGCTTTCTTT. Amino acid sequence: CASSLTLRGTEAFF.

This chain uses TRBV30 with TRBJ1-6; D gene uncertain. The CDR3 runs 14 residues. Germline loops: CDR1 GTSNPN, CDR2 SVGIG (reference sequence). Trimming pared 0 bases from V and 4 bases from J, leaving 7 bases between. The CDR3, as DNA: TGTGCCTGGAGTGTACCCGGTTATAATTCACCCCTCCACTTT. It yields the protein CAWSVPGYNSPLHF.

The CDR3 loop is CAIQTGGEYGYTF. In DNA, the CDR3 is TGTGCCATCCAGACAGGGGGGGAATATGGCTACACCTTC. V is TRBV7-9 and J is TRBJ1-2, with TRBD1 matching 9 bases. The junction had 8 bases not matched to a gene; V was cut back by 10 bases and J by 5 bases. The CDR3 is 13 residues long. Germline V gene data show CDR1 as SEHNR and CDR2 as FQNEAQ (reference sequence).

The genes are TRBV4-3 and TRBJ1-1, with D possibly matching TRBD1 (6 bases). CDR1 and CDR2 from the germline V gene are LGHNA and YSLEER. There are 16 residues in the CDR3. V was pared by 0 bases and J by 1 base, with 12 bases between. The CDR3: CASSQDARGANTEAFF. CDR3 sequence (DNA): TGCGCCAGCAGCCAAGATGCTCGGGGGGCGAACACTGAAGCTTTCTTT.

The rearrangement joins TRBV10-3 to TRBJ1-4; D possibly corresponds to TRBD1 (5 bases). Germline CDR1 and CDR2: ENHRY and SYGVKD. Trimming removed 2 bases from V and 0 bases from J, with 13 bases in between. This CDR3 region has 17 residues. In DNA form, the CDR3 reads TGTGCCATCAGTGAGGGGGGACGCGGGGCAACTAATGAAAAACTGTTTTTT. This translates into CAISEGGRGATNEKLFF.

This sequence joins TRBV18 and TRBJ1-4; D not certain. The ends were cut back, 2 bases at V and 13 bases at J, with 17 bases in the middle. The CDR3 is made up of 14 amino acids. CDR1 is KGHSH and CDR2 is LQKENI in the germline V gene. CDR3 loop: CASSPEPKGGILFF. DNA for the CDR3: TGTGCCAGCTCACCAGAGCCTAAAGGCGGCATACTGTTTTTT.

This clone was recorded a few times. This chain joins TRBV5-1 and TRBJ2-7; 7 positions match TRBD2. This CDR3 has 15 residues. Looked up from germline, CDR1 is SGHRS and CDR2 is YFSETQ. With V trimmed by 1 base and J by 3 bases, 7 bases remained unmatched. CDR3 protein: CASSLRQGGFYEQYF. CDR3 in DNA: TGCGCCAGCAGCTTGAGGCAGGGAGGGTTCTACGAGCAGTACTTC.

J is TRBJ2-3 and V is TRBV5-1; D might be TRBD1 (5 bases). Per germline, CDR1 SGHRS and CDR2 YFSETQ. V was pared by 5 bases and J by 2 bases, with 15 bases between. The CDR3 is made up of 15 amino acids. The CDR3 region is CASRDIAGSTDTQYF. CDR3 DNA sequence: TGCGCCAGCAGAGATATAGCAGGGTCCACAGATACGCAGTATTTT.

This chain connects TRBV2 to TRBJ1-3; D call uncertain. Germline CDR1 reads SNHLY; CDR2 reads FYNNEI. Between the trimmed V and J ends, which lost 6 bases and 0 bases, there was a span of 12 bases. This CDR3 comprises 15 residues. CDR3 in amino acids: CASSEREFSGNTIYF. The CDR3 nucleotides read TGTGCCAGCAGCGAAAGGGAGTTCTCTGGAAACACCATATATTTT.

This chain uses TRBV5-1 with TRBJ2-5, with D perhaps TRBD2 (6 bases). Germline V lookup: CDR1 SGHRS, CDR2 YFSETQ. The ends were cut back, 4 bases at V and 1 base at J, with 8 bases in the middle. The CDR3 is 13 residues long. For the CDR3, the DNA is TGCGCCAGCAGCGAGACTAGCCAAGAGACCCAGTACTTC. This sequence encodes CASSETSQETQYF.